A single sample gave rise to the 19 T cell receptor beta chains below, sequenced in a study of cytomegalovirus exposure and HLA in healthy donors (dated by TCRdb to the late 2010s). The library was built by means of the immunoSEQ multiplex PCR assay. For the multiplex PCR, a mixture combining 60 forward primers for TCR Vbeta segments and 13 reverse primers for TCR Jbeta segments was used. TCRdb retrieved this table from immuneACCESS and kept in-frame rearrangements only. Not all clones are present; in checked studies, unresolved V genes account for under half, and no reason is known for the remainder. For this sample the table gives 130,000 or so clones, of which approximately 77% were detected only once. The ten most abundant clones make up 0.94% of the sample. The sequenced sample consisted of PBMCs. The receptors derive from a woman aged 55-75 years in good health and CMV-seronegative.

The chain combines TRBV28 with TRBJ2-7, with 9 positions matching TRBD1. CDR1 is MDHEN and CDR2 is SYDVKM in the germline V gene. The CDR3 consists of 14 residues. J gave up 12 bases and V 5 bases, and 14 bases lay outside the gene matches. This CDR3 reads CASSPTGTGTLGYF. CDR3 nucleotides: TGTGCCAGCAGTCCTACCGGGACAGGGACCTTGGGGTACTTC.

V gene TRBV13 combines with J gene TRBJ2-1; D is possibly TRBD2 (7 bases). The V end was cut by 6 bases, the J end by 0 bases, with 15 bases between. This CDR3 is built from 16 residues. Germline CDR1 and CDR2: PRHDT and FYEKMQ (reference sequence). The CDR3, as DNA: TGTGCCAGCAGACTCGGGGGCGGGAGCTCCTACAATGAGCAGTTCTTC. It is translated as CASRLGGGSSYNEQFF.

The rearrangement joins TRBV27 to TRBJ2-4, with TRBD1 matching over 7 bases. There are 18 residues in the CDR3. Looked up from germline, CDR1 is MNHEY and CDR2 is SMNVEV (reference sequence). With V trimmed by 4 bases and J by 0 bases, 12 bases remained unmatched. The CDR3 sequence: CASSSYIRDSLAKNIQYF. CDR3 coding DNA: TGTGCCAGCAGTTCATACATAAGGGACAGTTTAGCCAAAAACATTCAGTACTTC.

The chain uses TRBV14 and TRBJ2-2; TRBD2 matches 11 bases. Germline lookup yields CDR1 SGHDN and CDR2 FVKESK. The CDR3 totals 16 residues. The ends lost 5 bases at V and 4 bases at J; junction bases unmatched: 6. The CDR3 reads CASSSLAGGFTGELFF. CDR3 in DNA: TGTGCCAGCAGCAGTCTAGCGGGAGGATTCACCGGGGAGCTGTTTTTT.

The CDR3 sequence is CASRQGGNIQYF. The CDR3 DNA is TGTGCCAGCCGGCAAGGGGGAAACATTCAGTACTTC. This rearrangement joins TRBV28 to TRBJ2-4; tentatively, D is TRBD1 (6 bases). Germline loops: CDR1 MDHEN, CDR2 SYDVKM. Trimming stripped 8 bases from V and 6 bases from J, with 11 bases between. This CDR3 contains 12 residues.

This chain links TRBV5-1 with TRBJ2-5; 12 nucleotides align to TRBD2. This CDR3 comprises 16 residues. Germline CDR1 and CDR2: SGHRS and YFSETQ. J lost 5 bases, V lost 4 bases, and 9 bases had no gene match. The CDR3 nucleotides are TGCGCCAGCAGCCCCCGGACTAGCGGGACAGGCGAGACCCAGTACTTC. Protein sequence: CASSPRTSGTGETQYF.

V and J are TRBV12-5 and TRBJ2-2; TRBD2 agrees at 9 bases. V dropped 7 bases and J dropped 4; count of bases not matched to a gene: 10. Germline V gives CDR1 LGHNT, CDR2 FRNRAP. This CDR3 comprises 16 residues. In DNA form, the CDR3 reads TGTGCTAGTGCCTTACGGACTAGCGTAATCACCGGGGAGCTGTTTTTT. Its translation: CASALRTSVITGELFF.

The J gene is TRBJ2-1, the V gene TRBV5-6; 8 bases line up with TRBD2. Germline V gene sequence: CDR1 SGHDT, CDR2 YYEEEE. The length of the CDR3 is 15 residues. The V gene end was trimmed by 3 bases and the J gene end by 2 bases; junction bases not matched to a gene: 4. CDR3 nucleotides: TGTGCCAGCAGCTACCTGGGACTAGCCTACAATGAGCAGTTCTTC. As protein: CASSYLGLAYNEQFF.

The V gene is TRBV6-6, the J gene TRBJ1-1; D is ambiguous. Germline CDR1 reads MNHNY; CDR2 reads SVGAGI (reference sequence). Trimming shortened V by 6 bases and J by 4 bases, and 9 bases separated the two germline ends. The CDR3 runs to 12 residues. The CDR3 region has the DNA TGTGCCAGCAGCCGACGGAGCACTGAAGCTTTCTTT. Its protein is CASSRRSTEAFF.

The J gene is TRBJ2-7, the V gene TRBV7-9, with TRBD2 matching 8 bases. Germline-derived CDR1 and CDR2 are SEHNR and FQNEAQ (reference sequence). This CDR3 is 12 amino acids long. V was clipped by 5 bases and J by 6 bases; unmatched bases: 3. In nucleotides, the CDR3 is TGTGCCAGCAGCAGGACTAGCAGCGAGCAGTACTTC. This encodes CASSRTSSEQYF.

Turning to this clone: The junction and the germline gene differ at one end; a read error may be behind it. CDR3 nucleotides: TGCGCCAGCAGTCCCGACAGCATAGATACGCAGTATTTT. Residues: CASSPDSIDTQYF. V is TRBV5-1 and J is TRBJ2-3; D may be TRBD1 (5 bases). This CDR3 has 13 residues. Germline loops: CDR1 SGHRS, CDR2 YFSETQ.

This clone was observed a few times. The rearrangement uses TRBV5-1 and TRBJ2-2; D may be TRBD2 (7 bases). CDR1 is SGHRS, CDR2 YFSETQ, per germline. The CDR3 has 15 residues. V shed 4 bases and J shed 1 base, with 11 bases lying between them. The CDR3 loop is CASSRGAGNTGELFF. In DNA, the CDR3 is TGCGCCAGCAGCCGGGGGGCAGGGAACACCGGGGAGCTGTTTTTT.

V usage is TRBV7-8 and J usage is TRBJ1-2; D gene ambiguous. Per the germline V gene, CDR1 is SGHVS and CDR2 is FQNEAQ. The CDR3 length is 13 residues. The germline V and J ends were trimmed by 4 bases and 0 bases, with 6 bases remaining between them. In DNA, the CDR3 is TGTGCCAGCAGCTCCGGGGCTAACTATGGCTACACCTTC. This translates into CASSSGANYGYTF.

The genes are TRBV27 and TRBJ2-4; 9 nucleotides agree with TRBD2. The CDR3 length is 21 residues. Germline CDR1 reads MNHEY; CDR2 reads SMNVEV (reference sequence). The V gene end was trimmed by 4 bases and the J gene end by 2 bases; junction bases not matched to a gene: 21. In DNA, the CDR3 is TGTGCCAGCAGTTCAAGCCCCTCTTGGCGGGGGGGCCGGAGGACCAAAAACATTCAGTACTTC. It translates to CASSSSPSWRGGRRTKNIQYF.

The gene calls are TRBV28 and TRBJ1-1; D may be TRBD1 (6 bases). The ends were cut back, 4 bases at V and 5 bases at J, with 11 bases in the middle. Germline V gives CDR1 MDHEN, CDR2 SYDVKM. This CDR3 region has 13 residues. The CDR3 region has the DNA TGTGCCAGCAGTTATGGGGGCCGTACTGAAGCTTTCTTT. Amino acids: CASSYGGRTEAFF.

This clone was detected only a few times. The chain employs TRBV18 and TRBJ1-1, with TRBD1 as a possible D gene (5 bases). Germline-derived CDR1 and CDR2 are KGHSH and LQKENI. V dropped 2 bases and J dropped 7 bases, with 17 bases sitting between them. The CDR3 length is 15 residues. CDR3 bases: TGTGCCAGCTCACCATCCGGGGGTAGAGGCGTTGAAGCTTTCTTT. Translating it yields CASSPSGGRGVEAFF.

This clone has only one observation. Within the sample, other DNA sequences also encode this same CDR3. The chain is built from TRBV6-1 and TRBJ2-7; possible D gene TRBD2, 6 bases. From germline, CDR1 is MNHNS and CDR2 SASEGT. V lost 6 bases, J lost 3 bases, and 15 bases lay in between. The CDR3 totals 14 residues. The CDR3 coding sequence is TGTGCCAGCAGAGGCACCGGAGGGAGCTACGAGCAGTACTTC. It specifies CASRGTGGSYEQYF.

This chain links TRBV18 with TRBJ2-5; D might be TRBD1 (7 bases). The CDR3 is 14 residues long. The germline V gene encodes CDR1 KGHSH and CDR2 LQKENI. V lost 3 bases to trimming and J lost 4 bases, with 12 bases between them. CDR3 sequence: CASSPEGAIETQYF. The CDR3 coding sequence is TGTGCCAGCTCACCGGAGGGGGCAATAGAGACCCAGTACTTC.

The chain joins TRBV7-2 to TRBJ2-1; 7 nucleotides agree with TRBD2. Germline loops: CDR1 SGHTA, CDR2 FQGNSA. After removal of 2 bases from V and 0 bases from J, the junction contained 10 bases not matched to a gene. There are 18 residues in the CDR3. CDR3 DNA sequence: TGTGCCAGCAGCTTAAATAGCGGGCCTCTTAGCTCCTACAATGAGCAGTTCTTC. Translating gives CASSLNSGPLSSYNEQFF.